The T cell receptor (beta chain) described here comes from a study of shared clonotypes between healthy human individuals. Germline-derived CDR1 and CDR2 are LGHNA and YNFKEQ. V dropped 3 bases and J dropped 3; count of bases not matched to a gene: 3. The CDR3 runs 16 residues. The authors divided CD4+ cells into CD45RA+ naive and CD45RA-negative memory subsets. Measured with immunoSEQ multiplex PCR; TCRdb has only the in-frame clones, and not every one. In the table there are roughly 1 million clones, around 82% of which are singletons. The source is a young man in good health. Some clones in this sample may be carry-over from other donors' samples. The sequenced sample consisted of memory CD4+ T cells from PBMCs. Subset meaning: CD45RA-negative fraction. J is TRBJ2-3 and V is TRBV4-2; TRBD2 aligns across 13 bases. The CDR3 loop reads CASSHQGLAGTDTQYF. CDR3 coding DNA: TGTGCCAGCAGCCACCAGGGACTAGCGGGGACAGATACGCAGTATTTT.